This TCR beta chain originates from a study of blood T cell repertoires in COVID-19. Across the study: Some COVID-19 samples were acute and others convalescent; all came from the United States, Italy and Spain. In each case, the material was cDNA or gDNA derived from T cells, B-cell-depleted T cells, or PBMCs.

V lost 3 bases and J lost 4; bases outside the gene matches: 6. The length of the CDR3 is 15 residues. CDR1 is MRHNA, CDR2 SNTAGT, per germline. Authors' processing steps: Reference gene primer amplification yielded estimated nucleated cell counts. The method was immunoSEQ multiplex PCR; TCRdb's version includes in-frame clones alone and lacks a portion of them. V and J calls and clone size are those listed in that table; D and trimming were worked out from the DNA. The table includes some 200,000 clones, 80% detected once. The rearrangement joins TRBV6-4 to TRBJ2-3, with 8 bases fitting TRBD1. This TCR was recovered from a woman in her seventies with acute or convalescent COVID-19. Sequencing used peripheral blood. The CDR3 DNA reads TGTGCCAGCAGTGATTCGACAGGGGCAGCAGATACGCAGTATTTT. It yields the protein CASSDSTGAADTQYF.